This TCR beta chain is drawn from a study of blood T cell repertoires in COVID-19. Study in general: Material from acute and convalescent COVID-19 was sourced from the United States, Italy and Spain. Sample material is recorded as cDNA or gDNA derived from T cells, B-cell-depleted T cells, or PBMCs.

In the original processing: Reference gene primers were amplified, and this amplification served to estimate nucleated cell counts. Clones were sequenced by immunoSEQ multiplex PCR, and TCRdb holds only the in-frame ones, with some missing. V, J and clone size are those of that table, while D and trimming were read from the DNA. The sample includes some 120,000 clones, around 88% of them seen just once. In regard to this clone: Relative to the germline gene, one junction end is altered; a read error may explain this.

Sequencing was carried out using peripheral blood. This TCR came from a woman in her forties or fifties who had recovered from COVID-19.

The CDR3 region has the DNA TGTGCCATCAGTGAAGGGACAGGTCTGGTTTTT. Translating gives CAISEGTGLVF. This chain connects TRBV10-3 to TRBJ1-4, with 8 positions matching TRBD1. The CDR3 extends over 11 amino acids. Germline values: CDR1 ENHRY, CDR2 SYGVKD.